This TCR beta chain derives from a study of blood T cell repertoires in COVID-19. In the study overall: Donors in the United States, Italy and Spain gave samples during acute or convalescent COVID-19. In each case, the material was cDNA or gDNA derived from T cells, B-cell-depleted T cells, or PBMCs.

In the study's own analysis: Amplification with reference gene primers provided the estimates of nucleated cell counts. Sequencing used immunoSEQ multiplex PCR; TCRdb keeps in-frame clones, though not all of them. Clone size and V and J calls were adopted from that table, with D and trimming inferred from the DNA. Among 200,000 to 250,000 clones listed, about 83% were seen once. The CDR3 covers 18 residues. Germline lookup yields CDR1 SGHAT and CDR2 FQNNGV. The V end lost 6 bases, the J end lost 0 bases, and 22 bases lay between the germline ends. The V call is TRBV11-2, the J call TRBJ2-3, with D maybe TRBD2 (5 bases). The sequence was obtained from a man younger than 45 who had recovered from COVID-19. The sequencing input was peripheral blood. CDR3 in amino acids: CASREWGRRRGSTDTQYF. CDR3 bases: TGTGCCAGCAGGGAGTGGGGTAGGCGTCGGGGTAGCACAGATACGCAGTATTTT.